A selection of T cell receptor beta chains follows, all from one sample in a study of cytomegalovirus exposure and HLA in healthy donors. Assay: immunoSEQ multiplex PCR; the TCRdb copy retains only in-frame clones and omits some. The sample contains around 300,000 clones, under 80% of which appear only once. Material: PBMCs. All receptors derive from a female donor in good health and CMV-seronegative. CDR3s include the opening cysteine and the closing phenylalanine or tryptophan. Each record gives: D gene, V gene, CDR3 protein. A D gene is named only where the DNA matches it firmly.

- | TRBV10-3 | CAISESGGGQPQHF
TRBD1 | TRBV11-2 | CASSLDLLRGRVNTEAFF
- | TRBV7-8 | CASSLGGADTQYF
TRBD1 | TRBV23-1 | CASSHLSGTENLYEQYF
TRBD2 | TRBV4-2 | CASSPRLAEAYEQYF
TRBD2 | TRBV4-1 | CASSQEFTSGRQTQYF
- | TRBV13 | CASSLDSGEGTEAFF
- | TRBV4-2 | CASSQVGLGGEQYF
- | TRBV5-6 | CASSFLDSLNTEAFF
- | TRBV19 | CASSISPRARGEAFF
TRBD2 | TRBV7-9 | CASTRGRTSPTAELFF
- | TRBV28 | CASSFPGINTGELFF
- | TRBV5-1 | CASSLAGGSNQPQHF
TRBD2 | TRBV5-4 | CASSPTSGEYNEQFF
- | TRBV7-2 | CASSLGGEHTDTQYF
- | TRBV28 | CASSFREGRYYGYTF
TRBD1 | TRBV19 | CASRETGGYYGYTF
TRBD2 | TRBV11-3 | CASSLGETSGHTGELFF
- | TRBV19 | CASSRTGKNTEAFF
TRBD2 | TRBV6-5 | CASSPWGGDTGELFF
- | TRBV7-9 | CSSSPSGIGQYF
TRBD2 | TRBV11-3 | CASSLWWSGSSNEQFF
- | TRBV19 | CASTPRDTGELFF
- | TRBV9 | CASSVGLGSYEQYF
TRBD2 | TRBV7-9 | CASSRGGSSYNEQFF
- | TRBV29-1 | CSVEVPVGWPGEKLFF
- | TRBV10-1 | CASSEGRQPQHF
TRBD1 | TRBV5-1 | CASGAGGNYGYTF
- | TRBV11-2 | CASSLGITDPGYGYTF
TRBD2 | TRBV30 | CAWSVDRIRVSGRYYEQYF
- | TRBV2 | CASSERGEQYF
- | TRBV7-8 | CASSPQGIVAGELFF
TRBD2 | TRBV7-3 | CASSLASGPSYEQYF
TRBD2 | TRBV5-6 | CASSWGVTSGVQETQYF
TRBD2 | TRBV5-6 | CASSLARGLAYNEQFF
TRBD1 | TRBV7-9 | CSSSSGTAEYSNQPQHF
TRBD1 | TRBV5-1 | CASSQQGWLGTDTQYF
- | TRBV6-6 | CASRAQVTEAFF
- | TRBV20-1 | CSARYRDGYTF
- | TRBV9 | CASSGHIRTDTQYF
- | TRBV5-1 | CASRVDSPTYEQYF
- | TRBV29-1 | CSVMPYGGPSYEQYF
- | TRBV7-2 | CASSPSGGGQPQHF
- | TRBV5-8 | CASSAGTSQETQYF
TRBD1 | TRBV13 | CASSQDRVREQYF
- | TRBV25-1 | CASSQQASPYEQYF
TRBD1 | TRBV7-9 | CASSFSRTGENQPQHF
- | TRBV5-8 | CASSLRGTDTQYF
- | TRBV4-1 | CASSPPSSYNEQFF
TRBD1 | TRBV6-1 | CASGADRATMGSQHF
- | TRBV6-1 | CASSDLGASSYEQYF
- | TRBV6-1 | CASNYRPVNTEAFF
- | TRBV30 | CAWSGQVNSPLHF